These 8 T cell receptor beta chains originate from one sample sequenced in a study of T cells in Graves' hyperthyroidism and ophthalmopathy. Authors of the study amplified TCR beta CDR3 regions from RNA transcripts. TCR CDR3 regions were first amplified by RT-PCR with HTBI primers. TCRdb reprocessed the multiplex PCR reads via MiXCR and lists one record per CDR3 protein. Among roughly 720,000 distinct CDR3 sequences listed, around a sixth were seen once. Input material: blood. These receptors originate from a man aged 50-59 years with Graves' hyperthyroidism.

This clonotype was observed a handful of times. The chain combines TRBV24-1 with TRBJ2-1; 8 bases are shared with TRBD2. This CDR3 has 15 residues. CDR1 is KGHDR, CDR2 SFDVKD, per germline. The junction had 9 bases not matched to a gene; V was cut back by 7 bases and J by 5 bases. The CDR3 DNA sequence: TGTGCCACCAGGGGCAAAGCGGGAGTGAACAATGAGCAGTTCTTC. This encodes CATRGKAGVNNEQFF.

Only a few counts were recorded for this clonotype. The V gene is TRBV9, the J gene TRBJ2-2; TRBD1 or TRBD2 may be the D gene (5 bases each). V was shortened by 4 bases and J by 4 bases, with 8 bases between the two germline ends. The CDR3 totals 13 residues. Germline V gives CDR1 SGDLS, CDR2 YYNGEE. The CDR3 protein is CASSKGSTGELFF. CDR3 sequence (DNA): TGTGCCAGCAGCAAGGGGAGCACCGGGGAGCTGTTTTTT. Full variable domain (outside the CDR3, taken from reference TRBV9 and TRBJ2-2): DSGVTQTPKHLITATGQRVTLRCSPRSGDLSVYWYQQSLDQGLQFLIQYYNGEERAKGNILERFSAQQFPDLHSELNLSSLELGDSALYFCASSKGSTGELFFGEGSRLTVL.

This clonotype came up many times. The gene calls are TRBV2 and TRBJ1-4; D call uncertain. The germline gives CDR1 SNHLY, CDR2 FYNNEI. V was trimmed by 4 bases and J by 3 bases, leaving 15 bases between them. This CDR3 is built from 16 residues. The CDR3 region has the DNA TGTGCCAGCAGTGTAGACCGGCCATCTGCTAATGAAAAACTGTTTTTT. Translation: CASSVDRPSANEKLFF.

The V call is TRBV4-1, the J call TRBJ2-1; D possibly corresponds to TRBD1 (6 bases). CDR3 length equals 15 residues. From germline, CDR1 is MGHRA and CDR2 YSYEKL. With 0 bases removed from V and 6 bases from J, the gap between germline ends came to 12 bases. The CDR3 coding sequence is TGCGCCAGCAGCCAAGAAGGTCGGACAGTCAATGAGCAGTTCTTC. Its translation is CASSQEGRTVNEQFF.

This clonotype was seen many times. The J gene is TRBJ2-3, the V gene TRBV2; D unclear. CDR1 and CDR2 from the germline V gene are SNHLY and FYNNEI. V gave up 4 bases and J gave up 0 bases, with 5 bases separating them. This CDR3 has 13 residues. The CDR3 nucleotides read TGTGCCAGCAGTGGGGTCAGCACAGATACGCAGTATTTT. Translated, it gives CASSGVSTDTQYF.

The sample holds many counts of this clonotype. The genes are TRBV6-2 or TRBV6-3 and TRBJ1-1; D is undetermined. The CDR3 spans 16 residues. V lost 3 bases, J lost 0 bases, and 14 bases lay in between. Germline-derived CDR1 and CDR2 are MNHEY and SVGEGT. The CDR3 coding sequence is TGTGCCAGCAGTTATCGGGCATCCCGCGTGAACACTGAAGCTTTCTTT. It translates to CASSYRASRVNTEAFF.

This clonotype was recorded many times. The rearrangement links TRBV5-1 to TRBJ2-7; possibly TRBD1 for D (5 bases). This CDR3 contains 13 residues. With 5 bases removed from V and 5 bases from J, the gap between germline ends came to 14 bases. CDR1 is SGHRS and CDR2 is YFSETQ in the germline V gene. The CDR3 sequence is CASSFRDQDEQYF. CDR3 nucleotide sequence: TGCGCCAGCAGTTTCAGGGATCAGGACGAGCAGTACTTC.

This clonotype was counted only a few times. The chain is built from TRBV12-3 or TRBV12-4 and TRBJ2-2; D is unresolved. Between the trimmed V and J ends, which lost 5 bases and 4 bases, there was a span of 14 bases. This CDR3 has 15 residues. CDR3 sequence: CASSPKTVLTGELFF. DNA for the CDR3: TGTGCCAGCAGTCCCAAGACGGTGCTCACCGGGGAGCTGTTTTTT.